Below are 14 T cell receptor beta chains sequenced from a single sample in a study of blood T cell repertoires in COVID-19. TCRdb keeps only in-frame clones here, not all; method: immunoSEQ multiplex PCR. The data contain some 150,000 clones, approximately 80% of them seen just once; the ten biggest clones take up roughly 9.8%. The sequenced material came from peripheral blood. These receptors were collected from a woman aged 50 to 60 with acute or convalescent COVID-19.

This clone was observed a single time. This chain connects TRBV3-1 (or the pseudogene TRBV3-2) to TRBJ2-1; 13 positions agree with TRBD2. Germline V gene data show CDR1 as LGHDT and CDR2 as YNNKEL (reference sequence). The CDR3 is 16 amino acids. The J segment lost 3 bases and the V segment lost 3 bases, leaving 2 bases of the junction unmatched. CDR3 nucleotides: TGTGCCAGCAGCCACCGACTAGCGGGGGGCTACAATGAGCAGTTCTTC. Translating gives CASSHRLAGGYNEQFF.

Concerning this clone: This same CDR3 is encoded by further DNA sequences in the sample. The chain carries TRBV2 and TRBJ1-5; a weak D match, TRBD1 (5 bases). The CDR3 spans 14 residues. V dropped 6 bases and J dropped 2 bases, with 11 bases sitting between them. Germline V lookup: CDR1 SNHLY, CDR2 FYNNEI. CDR3: CASRTGTRNQPQHF. The CDR3 DNA reads TGTGCCAGCAGGACCGGGACTCGCAATCAGCCCCAGCATTTT.

The J gene is TRBJ2-1, the V gene TRBV9, with a possible D match to TRBD1 (8 bases). From germline, CDR1 is SGDLS and CDR2 YYNGEE. V gave up 0 bases and J gave up 5 bases, with 33 bases separating them. The CDR3 is 22 amino acids. CDR3 coding DNA: TGTGCCAGCAGCGTAGCTACGCCAGGGGGCTCCCTCGGAGCGGGATCGGACAATGAGCAGTTCTTC. It is translated as CASSVATPGGSLGAGSDNEQFF.

This clone came up once. The chain links TRBV2 to TRBJ1-1; a possible D gene is TRBD1 (5 bases). Germline CDR1 and CDR2: SNHLY and FYNNEI. The CDR3 spans 13 residues. V was clipped by 3 bases and J by 5 bases, with 10 bases between them. Written as DNA, the CDR3 is TGTGCCAGCAGTGAGCTGGGGGGAACTGAAGCTTTCTTT. This gives the protein CASSELGGTEAFF.

This clone was seen a handful of times. The genes are TRBV1 and TRBJ2-5; the DNA was not compared with TRBD2, the D call given in the table. TRBV1 is recorded as a pseudogene. The length of the CDR3 is 17 residues. CDR3 sequence: CTSSQGTSGGERETQYF. In DNA, the CDR3 is TGCACCAGCAGCCAAGGTACTAGCGGGGGGGAGAGGGAGACCCAGTACTTC.

DNA for the CDR3: TGTGCCAGCGACAGGGCCGGCAATCAGCCCCAGCATTTT. Its translation: CASDRAGNQPQHF. The rearrangement uses TRBV12-3 or TRBV12-4 and TRBJ1-5; the match to TRBD1 covers 7 bases. V gave up 8 bases and J gave up 2 bases; unmatched junction bases: 3. This CDR3 has 13 amino acids.

The CDR3 DNA follows: TGTGCCAGCAGCTTGACAGGGATAACCGGGGAGCTGTTTTTT. The encoded protein is CASSLTGITGELFF. The rearrangement links TRBV7-3 to TRBJ2-2, with TRBD1 identical over 7 bases. The CDR3 totals 14 residues. Germline loops: CDR1 SGHTA, CDR2 FQGTGA. Losses at the gene ends were 3 bases for V and 5 bases for J; bases not matched to a gene: 3.

This chain links TRBV6-5 with TRBJ1-2, with D possibly matching TRBD1 (6 bases). Germline CDR1 is MNHEY and CDR2 is SVGAGI. CDR3 length: 14 residues. Trimming took 6 bases from V and 7 from J, leaving 18 bases between them. In DNA form, the CDR3 reads TGTGCCAGCAGAACTATAGGGGGTTTTGCTGGCTACACCTTC. Its protein product is CASRTIGGFAGYTF.

The J gene is TRBJ1-1, the V gene TRBV19; the D gene is possibly TRBD1 (6 bases). The CDR3 is 15 amino acids. The germline V and J ends were trimmed by 8 bases and 1 base, with 17 bases remaining between them. Germline-derived CDR1 and CDR2 are LNHDA and SQIVND (reference sequence). This chain's CDR3 is CASFDRGGANTEAFF. The CDR3, as DNA: TGTGCCAGTTTCGATCGGGGGGGCGCGAACACTGAAGCTTTCTTT.

The chain uses TRBV5-6 and TRBJ2-3; 9 nucleotides agree with TRBD1. Germline-derived CDR1 and CDR2 are SGHDT and YYEEEE. After removal of 4 bases from V and 4 bases from J, the junction contained 13 bases not matched to a gene. The CDR3 is 17 amino acids. The CDR3 region is CASSKDRGPKAPDTQYF. For the CDR3, the DNA is TGTGCCAGCAGCAAGGACAGGGGCCCAAAGGCCCCAGATACGCAGTATTTT.

This clone is a singleton in its sample. The J gene is TRBJ2-7, the V gene TRBV18; 12 bases match TRBD1. Germline V gives CDR1 KGHSH, CDR2 LQKENI. The CDR3 totals 15 residues. V shed 6 bases, J shed 4 bases, and the junction held 7 bases outside the gene matches. The CDR3 spells CASSDRDRGRYEQYF. The DNA for the CDR3 is TGTGCCAGCTCGGACCGGGACAGGGGGCGATACGAGCAGTACTTC.

The CDR3 sequence is CASSPLAGTSGQETQYF. The CDR3 nucleotides are TGTGCCAGCTCACCACTGGCGGGGACTAGCGGCCAAGAGACCCAGTACTTC. This chain connects TRBV18 to TRBJ2-5; TRBD2 matches 11 bases. V was clipped by 1 base and J by 1 base; unmatched bases: 5. CDR1 and CDR2 from the germline V gene are KGHSH and LQKENI. The CDR3 spans 17 residues.

The chain uses TRBV20-1 and TRBJ2-1; D perhaps matches TRBD2 (6 bases). The CDR3 runs to 14 residues. Germline values: CDR1 DFQATT, CDR2 SNEGSKA (reference sequence). Trimming shortened V by 3 bases and J by 6 bases, and 15 bases separated the two germline ends. The CDR3 DNA sequence: TGCAGTGCTAGTGTCTTTGGGAGGTTCAATGAGCAGTTCTTC. Residues: CSASVFGRFNEQFF.

This clone has just a few counts. J is TRBJ2-7 and V is TRBV18; maybe TRBD1 (5 bases). Germline values: CDR1 KGHSH, CDR2 LQKENI. Between the trimmed V and J ends, which lost 1 base and 0 bases, there was a span of 13 bases. The length of the CDR3 is 16 residues. The chain's CDR3 is CASSPLGPGVSYEQYF. The CDR3, as DNA: TGTGCCAGCTCACCACTGGGGCCCGGAGTCTCCTACGAGCAGTACTTC.